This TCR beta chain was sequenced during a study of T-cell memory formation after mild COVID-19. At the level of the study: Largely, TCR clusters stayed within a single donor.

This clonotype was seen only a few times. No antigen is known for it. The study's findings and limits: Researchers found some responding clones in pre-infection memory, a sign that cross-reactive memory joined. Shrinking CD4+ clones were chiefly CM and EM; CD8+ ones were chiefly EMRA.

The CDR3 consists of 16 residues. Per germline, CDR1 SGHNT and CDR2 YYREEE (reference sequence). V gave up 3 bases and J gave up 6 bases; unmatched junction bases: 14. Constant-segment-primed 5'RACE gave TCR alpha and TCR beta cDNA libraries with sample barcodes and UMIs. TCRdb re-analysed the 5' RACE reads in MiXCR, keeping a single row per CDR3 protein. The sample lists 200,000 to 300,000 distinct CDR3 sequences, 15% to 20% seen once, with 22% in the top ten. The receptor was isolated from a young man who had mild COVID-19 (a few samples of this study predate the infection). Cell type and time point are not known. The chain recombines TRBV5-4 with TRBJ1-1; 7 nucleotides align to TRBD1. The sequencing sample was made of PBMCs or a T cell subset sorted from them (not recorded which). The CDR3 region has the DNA TGTGCCAGCAGCTCGGCTCCCCAGGGGGGTATAGCTGAAGCTTTCTTT. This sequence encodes CASSSAPQGGIAEAFF.